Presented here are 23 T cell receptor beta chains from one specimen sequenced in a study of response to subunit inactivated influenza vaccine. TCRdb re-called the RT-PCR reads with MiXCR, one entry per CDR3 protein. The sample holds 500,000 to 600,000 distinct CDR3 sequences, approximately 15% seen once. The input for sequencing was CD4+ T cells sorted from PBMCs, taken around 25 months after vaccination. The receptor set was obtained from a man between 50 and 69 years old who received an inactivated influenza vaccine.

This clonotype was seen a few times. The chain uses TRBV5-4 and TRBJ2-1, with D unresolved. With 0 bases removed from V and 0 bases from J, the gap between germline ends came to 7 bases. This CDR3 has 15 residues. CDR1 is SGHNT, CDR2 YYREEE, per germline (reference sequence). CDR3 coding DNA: TGTGCCAGCAGCTTGGAGGATAGCTCCTACAATGAGCAGTTCTTC. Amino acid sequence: CASSLEDSSYNEQFF.

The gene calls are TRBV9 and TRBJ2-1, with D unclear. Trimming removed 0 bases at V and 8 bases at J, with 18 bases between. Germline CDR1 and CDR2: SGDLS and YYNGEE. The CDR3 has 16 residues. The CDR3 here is CASSVGPRPFDDEQFF. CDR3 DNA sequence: TGTGCCAGCAGCGTAGGTCCTAGGCCTTTTGACGATGAGCAGTTCTTC.

This chain's CDR3 is CASSYSGRASNEQFF. The CDR3 coding sequence is TGTGCCAGCAGCTATAGCGGGAGGGCCAGTAATGAGCAGTTCTTC. J is TRBJ2-1 and V is TRBV3-1, with TRBD2 identical over 11 bases. Trimming at V came to 5 bases and at J to 7 bases, leaving 7 bases not matched to a gene. The CDR3 consists of 15 residues. In germline, CDR1 is LGHDT, CDR2 YNNKEL (reference sequence).

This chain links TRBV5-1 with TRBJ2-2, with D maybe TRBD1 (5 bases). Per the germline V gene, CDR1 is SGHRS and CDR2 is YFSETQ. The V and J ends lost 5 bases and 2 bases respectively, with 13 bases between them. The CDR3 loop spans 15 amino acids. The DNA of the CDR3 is TGCGCCAGCAGTCCCGGCAGGGCTAACACCGGGGAGCTGTTTTTT. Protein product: CASSPGRANTGELFF.

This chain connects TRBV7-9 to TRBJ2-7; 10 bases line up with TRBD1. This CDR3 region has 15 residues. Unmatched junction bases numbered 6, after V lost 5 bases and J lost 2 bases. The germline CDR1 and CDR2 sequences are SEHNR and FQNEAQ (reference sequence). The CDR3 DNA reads TGTGCCAGCAGCAAACCGGGACAGGGGACCTACGAGCAGTACTTC. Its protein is CASSKPGQGTYEQYF.

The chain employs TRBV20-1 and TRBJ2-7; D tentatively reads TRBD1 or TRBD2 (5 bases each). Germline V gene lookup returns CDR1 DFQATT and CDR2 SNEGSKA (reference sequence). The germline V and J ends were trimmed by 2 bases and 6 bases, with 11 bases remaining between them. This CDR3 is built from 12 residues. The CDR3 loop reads CSARRTGREQYF. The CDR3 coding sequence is TGCAGTGCTAGACGTACGGGACGCGAGCAGTACTTC.

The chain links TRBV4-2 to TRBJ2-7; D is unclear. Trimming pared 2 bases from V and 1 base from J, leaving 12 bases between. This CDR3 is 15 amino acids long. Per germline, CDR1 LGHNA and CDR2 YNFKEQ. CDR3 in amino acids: CASSQSSMGSYEQYF. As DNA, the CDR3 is TGTGCCAGCAGCCAATCGTCTATGGGGTCCTACGAGCAGTACTTC.

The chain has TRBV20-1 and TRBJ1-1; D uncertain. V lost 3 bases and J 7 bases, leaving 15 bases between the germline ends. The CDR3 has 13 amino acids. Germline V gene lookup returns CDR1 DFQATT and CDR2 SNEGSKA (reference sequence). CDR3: CSASKRARGEAFF. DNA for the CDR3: TGCAGTGCTAGTAAGAGGGCCCGCGGTGAAGCTTTCTTT.

This CDR3 is CSARALDRNYGYTF. In DNA, the CDR3 is TGCAGTGCTAGAGCCTTGGACAGAAACTATGGCTACACCTTC. The rearrangement joins TRBV20-1 to TRBJ1-2; weak D call: TRBD1 (6 bases). The CDR3 is 14 residues long. Trimming took 1 base from V and 2 from J, leaving 11 bases between them. Germline assignment: CDR1 DFQATT and CDR2 SNEGSKA (reference sequence).

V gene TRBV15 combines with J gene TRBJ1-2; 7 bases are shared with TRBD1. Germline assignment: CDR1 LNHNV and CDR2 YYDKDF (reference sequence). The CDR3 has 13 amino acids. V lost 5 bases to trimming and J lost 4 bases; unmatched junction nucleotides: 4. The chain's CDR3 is CATSEQGFYGYTF. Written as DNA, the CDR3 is TGTGCCACCAGCGAACAGGGGTTCTATGGCTACACCTTC. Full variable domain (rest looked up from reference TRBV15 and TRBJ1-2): DAMVIQNPRYQVTQFGKPVTLSCSQTLNHNVMYWYQQKSSQAPKLLFHYYDKDFNNEADTPDNFQSRRPNTSFCFLDIRSPGLGDTAMYLCATSEQGFYGYTFGSGTRLTVV.

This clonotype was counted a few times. The CDR3 coding sequence is TGTGCCATCAGTGAGTCCGGGGCATCCTCCTACGAGCAGTACTTC. Protein product: CAISESGASSYEQYF. The rearrangement links TRBV10-3 to TRBJ2-7; tentatively, D is TRBD1 or TRBD2 (5 bases each). The CDR3 consists of 15 residues. In germline, CDR1 is ENHRY, CDR2 SYGVKD. V lost 0 bases, J lost 0 bases, and 9 bases lay in between.

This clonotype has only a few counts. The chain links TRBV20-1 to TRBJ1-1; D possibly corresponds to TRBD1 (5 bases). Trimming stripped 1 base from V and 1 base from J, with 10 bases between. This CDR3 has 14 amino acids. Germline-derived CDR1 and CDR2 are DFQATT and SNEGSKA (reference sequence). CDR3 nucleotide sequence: TGCAGTGCTAGAGGTGGGGCCCAGAACACTGAAGCTTTCTTT. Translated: CSARGGAQNTEAFF.

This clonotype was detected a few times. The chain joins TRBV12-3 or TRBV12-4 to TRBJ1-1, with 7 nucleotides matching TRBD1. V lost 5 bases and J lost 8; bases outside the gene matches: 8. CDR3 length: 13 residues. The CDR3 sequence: CASSQVTGAEAFF. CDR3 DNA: TGTGCCAGCAGTCAAGTTACAGGGGCCGAAGCTTTCTTT.

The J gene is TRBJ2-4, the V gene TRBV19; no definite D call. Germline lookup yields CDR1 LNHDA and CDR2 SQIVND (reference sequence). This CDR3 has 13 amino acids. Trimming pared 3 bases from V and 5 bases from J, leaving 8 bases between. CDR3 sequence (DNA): TGTGCCAGTAGTATTTCGGCCCAAAACATTCAGTACTTC. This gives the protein CASSISAQNIQYF.

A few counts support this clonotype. The CDR3 region is CASSQEFRTSAQYF. The DNA for the CDR3 is TGTGCCAGCAGCCAAGAATTCAGGACCTCTGCGCAGTATTTT. The J gene is TRBJ2-3, the V gene TRBV3-1; D gene uncertain. Germline V gene data show CDR1 as LGHDT and CDR2 as YNNKEL (reference sequence). The CDR3 covers 14 residues. The V end was cut by 0 bases, the J end by 10 bases, with 14 bases between.

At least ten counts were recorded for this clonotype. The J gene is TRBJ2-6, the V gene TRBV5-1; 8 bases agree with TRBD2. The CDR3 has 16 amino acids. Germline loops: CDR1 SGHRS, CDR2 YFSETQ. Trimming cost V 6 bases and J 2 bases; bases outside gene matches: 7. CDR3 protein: CASTGGGRAGANVLTF. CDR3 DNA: TGCGCCAGCACCGGGGGGGGGCGCGCTGGGGCCAACGTCCTGACTTTC.

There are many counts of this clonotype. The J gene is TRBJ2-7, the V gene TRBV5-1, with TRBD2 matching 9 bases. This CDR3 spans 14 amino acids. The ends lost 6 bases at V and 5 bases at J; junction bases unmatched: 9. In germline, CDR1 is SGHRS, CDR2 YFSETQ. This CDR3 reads CASTRAGGSNEQYF. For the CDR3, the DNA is TGCGCCAGCACCAGGGCGGGAGGGTCCAACGAGCAGTACTTC.

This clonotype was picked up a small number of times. In DNA form, the CDR3 reads TGCGCCAGCAGCGACCGGGACAGGGCCCTGAATGAGCAGTTCTTC. This sequence encodes CASSDRDRALNEQFF. J is TRBJ2-1 and V is TRBV5-1; 9 positions agree with TRBD1. CDR3 length: 15 amino acids. Germline V gene data show CDR1 as SGHRS and CDR2 as YFSETQ. V lost 4 bases and J lost 7; bases outside the gene matches: 9.

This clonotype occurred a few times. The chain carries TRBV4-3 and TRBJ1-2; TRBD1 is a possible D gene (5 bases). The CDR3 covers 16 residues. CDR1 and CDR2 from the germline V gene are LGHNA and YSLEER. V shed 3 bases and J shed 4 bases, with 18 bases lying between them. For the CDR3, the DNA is TGCGCCAGCAGCCAGGACACTTTTCGGGTGGGCTATGGCTACACCTTC. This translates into CASSQDTFRVGYGYTF.

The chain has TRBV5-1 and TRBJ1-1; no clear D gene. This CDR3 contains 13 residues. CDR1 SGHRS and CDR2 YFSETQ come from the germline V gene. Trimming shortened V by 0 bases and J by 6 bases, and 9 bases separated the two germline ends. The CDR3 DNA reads TGCGCCAGCAGCTTGGGAGGCGGGCCTGAAGCTTTCTTT. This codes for CASSLGGGPEAFF.

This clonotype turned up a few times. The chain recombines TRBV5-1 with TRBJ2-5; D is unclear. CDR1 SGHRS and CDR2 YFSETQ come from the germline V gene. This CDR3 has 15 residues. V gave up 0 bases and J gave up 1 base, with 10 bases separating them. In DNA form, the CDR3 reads TGCGCCAGCAGCTTGGACCCTATGACCCAAGAGACCCAGTACTTC. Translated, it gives CASSLDPMTQETQYF.

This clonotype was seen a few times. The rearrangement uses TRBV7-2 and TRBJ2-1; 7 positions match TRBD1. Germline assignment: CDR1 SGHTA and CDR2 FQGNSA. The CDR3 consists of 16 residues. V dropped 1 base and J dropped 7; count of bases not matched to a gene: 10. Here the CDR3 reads CASSLERTGRGNEQFF. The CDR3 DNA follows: TGTGCCAGCAGCTTAGAACGGACAGGTAGGGGTAATGAGCAGTTCTTC.

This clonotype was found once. CDR3 region: CASSVGATPEYEQYF. The DNA of the CDR3 is TGTGCCAGCAGCGTAGGGGCTACCCCGGAGTACGAGCAGTACTTC. The chain has TRBV9 and TRBJ2-7; the D is unclear. The germline CDR1 and CDR2 sequences are SGDLS and YYNGEE. This CDR3 is 15 amino acids long. The germline V and J ends were trimmed by 0 bases and 4 bases, with 14 bases remaining between them.